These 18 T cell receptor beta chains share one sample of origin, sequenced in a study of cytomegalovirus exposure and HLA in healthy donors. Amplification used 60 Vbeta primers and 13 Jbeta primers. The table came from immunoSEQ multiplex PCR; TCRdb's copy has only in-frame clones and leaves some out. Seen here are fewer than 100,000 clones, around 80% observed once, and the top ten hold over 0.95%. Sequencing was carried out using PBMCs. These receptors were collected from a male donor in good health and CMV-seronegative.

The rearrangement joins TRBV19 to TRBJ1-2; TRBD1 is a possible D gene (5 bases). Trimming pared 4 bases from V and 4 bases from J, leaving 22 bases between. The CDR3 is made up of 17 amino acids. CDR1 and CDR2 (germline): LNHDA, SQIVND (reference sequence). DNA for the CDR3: TGTGCCAGTAGTAGGTCCTTCGGGAGGGGCCGGGGCTATGGCTACACCTTC. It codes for CASSRSFGRGRGYGYTF. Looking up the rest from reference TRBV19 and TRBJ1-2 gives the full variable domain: DGGITQSPKYLFRKEGQNVTLSCEQNLNHDAMYWYRQDPGQGLRLIYYSQIVNDFQKGDIAEGYSVSREKKESFPLTVTSAQKNPTAFYLCASSRSFGRGRGYGYTFGSGTRLTVV.

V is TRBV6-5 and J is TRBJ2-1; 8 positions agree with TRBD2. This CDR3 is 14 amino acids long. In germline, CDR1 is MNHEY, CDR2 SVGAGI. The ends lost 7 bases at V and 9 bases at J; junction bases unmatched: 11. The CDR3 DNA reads TGTGCCAGCACCCGCGGGACTAGAGGGTTTGAGCAGTTCTTC. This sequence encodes CASTRGTRGFEQFF.

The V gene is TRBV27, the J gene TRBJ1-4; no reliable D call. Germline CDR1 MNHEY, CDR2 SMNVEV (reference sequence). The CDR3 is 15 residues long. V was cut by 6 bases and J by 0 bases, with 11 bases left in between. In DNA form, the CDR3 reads TGTGCCAGCAGCACCTCAGAAGCAACTAATGAAAAACTGTTTTTT. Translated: CASSTSEATNEKLFF.

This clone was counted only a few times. CDR3 nucleotide sequence: TGTGCCAGCGGTCGGGGCGGGGGGGCTCGAGAGCAGTACTTC. Translation: CASGRGGGAREQYF. The chain couples TRBV7-2 to TRBJ2-7; TRBD2 matches at 9 bases. In germline, CDR1 is SGHTA, CDR2 FQGNSA. Losses at the gene ends were 8 bases for V and 7 bases for J; bases not matched to a gene: 12. The CDR3 totals 14 residues.

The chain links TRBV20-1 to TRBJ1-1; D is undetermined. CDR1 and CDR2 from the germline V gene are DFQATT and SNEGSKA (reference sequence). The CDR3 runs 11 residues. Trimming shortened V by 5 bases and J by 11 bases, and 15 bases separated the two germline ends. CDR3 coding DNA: TGCAGTGCTGATGACCCCCGGGAGGCTTTCTTT. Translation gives CSADDPREAFF.

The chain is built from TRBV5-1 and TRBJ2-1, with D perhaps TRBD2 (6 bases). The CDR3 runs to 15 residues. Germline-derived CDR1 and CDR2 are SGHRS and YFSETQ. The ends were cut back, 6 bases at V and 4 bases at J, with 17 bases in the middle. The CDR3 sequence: CASKTSATLYNEQFF. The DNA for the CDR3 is TGCGCCAGCAAGACTAGTGCTACCCTTTACAATGAGCAGTTCTTC.

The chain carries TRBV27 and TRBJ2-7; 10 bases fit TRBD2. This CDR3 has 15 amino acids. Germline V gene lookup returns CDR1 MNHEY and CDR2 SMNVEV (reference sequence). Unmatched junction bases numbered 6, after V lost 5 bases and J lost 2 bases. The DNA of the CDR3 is TGTGCCAGCAGTGGGCTAGCGGGAGCTACCTACGAGCAGTACTTC. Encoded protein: CASSGLAGATYEQYF.

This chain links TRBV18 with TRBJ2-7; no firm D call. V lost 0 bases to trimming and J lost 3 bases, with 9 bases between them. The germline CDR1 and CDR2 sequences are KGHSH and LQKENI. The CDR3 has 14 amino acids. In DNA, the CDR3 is TGTGCCAGCTCACCACCGGTGGCAGGCTACGAGCAGTACTTC. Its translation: CASSPPVAGYEQYF.

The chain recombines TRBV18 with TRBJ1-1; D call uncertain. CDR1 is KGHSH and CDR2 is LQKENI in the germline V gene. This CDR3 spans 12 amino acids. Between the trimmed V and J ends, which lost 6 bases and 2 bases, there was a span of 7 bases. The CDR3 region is CASSSQNTEAFF. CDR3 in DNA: TGTGCCAGCTCGAGCCAAAACACTGAAGCTTTCTTT.

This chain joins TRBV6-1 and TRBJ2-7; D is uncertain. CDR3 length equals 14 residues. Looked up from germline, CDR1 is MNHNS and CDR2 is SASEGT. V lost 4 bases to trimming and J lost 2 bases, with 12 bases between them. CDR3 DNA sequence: TGTGCCAGCAGTGGTTATCAGGCCGCCTACGAGCAGTACTTC. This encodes CASSGYQAAYEQYF.

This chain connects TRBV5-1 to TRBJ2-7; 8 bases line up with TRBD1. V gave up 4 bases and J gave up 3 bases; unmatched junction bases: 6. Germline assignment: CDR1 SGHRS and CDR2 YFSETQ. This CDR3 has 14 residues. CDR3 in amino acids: CASSIDRGNYEQYF. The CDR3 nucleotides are TGCGCCAGCAGCATCGACAGGGGTAACTACGAGCAGTACTTC.

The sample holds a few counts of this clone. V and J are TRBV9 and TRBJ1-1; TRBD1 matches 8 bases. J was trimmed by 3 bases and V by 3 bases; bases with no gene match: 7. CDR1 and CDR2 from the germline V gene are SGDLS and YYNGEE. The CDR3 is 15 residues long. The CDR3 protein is CASSEDRGSDTEAFF. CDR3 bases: TGTGCCAGCAGCGAAGACAGGGGATCGGACACTGAAGCTTTCTTT.

The CDR3 is CASSLALAAETQYF. The DNA of the CDR3 is TGTGCCAGCAGCTTAGCCCTAGCGGCCGAGACCCAGTACTTC. The chain links TRBV7-2 to TRBJ2-5; TRBD2 matches 7 bases. The CDR3 has 14 amino acids. The germline V gene has CDR1 SGHTA and CDR2 FQGNSA. V shed 0 bases, J shed 5 bases, and the junction held 3 bases outside the gene matches. Supplemented by reference TRBV7-2 and TRBJ2-5, the full variable domain reads GAGVSQSPSNKVTEKGKDVELRCDPISGHTALYWYRQSLGQGLEFLIYFQGNSAPDKSGLPSDRFSAERTGGSVSTLTIQRTQQEDSAVYLCASSLALAAETQYFGPGTRLLVL.

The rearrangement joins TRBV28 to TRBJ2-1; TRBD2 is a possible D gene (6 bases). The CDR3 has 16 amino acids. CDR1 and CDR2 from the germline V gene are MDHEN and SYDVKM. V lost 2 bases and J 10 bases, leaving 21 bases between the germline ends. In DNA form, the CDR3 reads TGTGCCAGCAGTTTAGTTGGGCTAGGAGGGATAAGCGAGCAGTTCTTC. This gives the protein CASSLVGLGGISEQFF. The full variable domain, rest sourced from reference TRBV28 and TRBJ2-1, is DVKVTQSSRYLVKRTGEKVFLECVQDMDHENMFWYRQDPGLGLRLIYFSYDVKMKEKGDIPEGYSVSREKKERFSLILESASTNQTSMYLCASSLVGLGGISEQFFGPGTRLTVL.

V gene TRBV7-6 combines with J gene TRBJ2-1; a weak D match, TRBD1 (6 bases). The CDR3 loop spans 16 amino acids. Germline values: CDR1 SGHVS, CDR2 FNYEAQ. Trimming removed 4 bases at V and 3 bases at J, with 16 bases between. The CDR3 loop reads CASSSLTGLRYNEQFF. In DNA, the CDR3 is TGTGCCAGCAGCTCATTGACAGGCCTCCGCTACAATGAGCAGTTCTTC.

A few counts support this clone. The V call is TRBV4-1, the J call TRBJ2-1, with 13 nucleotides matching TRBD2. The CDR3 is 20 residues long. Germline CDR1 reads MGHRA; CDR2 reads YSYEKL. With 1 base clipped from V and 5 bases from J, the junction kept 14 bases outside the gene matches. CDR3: CASSQVLGLAGWSPHNEQFF. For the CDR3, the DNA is TGCGCCAGCAGCCAAGTCCTGGGACTAGCGGGATGGTCCCCCCACAATGAGCAGTTCTTC.

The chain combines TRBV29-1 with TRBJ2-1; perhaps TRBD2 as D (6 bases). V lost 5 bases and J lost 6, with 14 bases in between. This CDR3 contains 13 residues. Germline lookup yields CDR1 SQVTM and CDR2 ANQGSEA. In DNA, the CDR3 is TGCAGCGTTACGCGGGACCAGCTCAATGAGCAGTTCTTC. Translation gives CSVTRDQLNEQFF.

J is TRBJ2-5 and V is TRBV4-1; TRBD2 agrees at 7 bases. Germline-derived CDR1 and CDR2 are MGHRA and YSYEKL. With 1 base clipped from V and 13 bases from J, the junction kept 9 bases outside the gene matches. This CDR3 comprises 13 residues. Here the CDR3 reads CASSQVSGEGGYF. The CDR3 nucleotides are TGCGCCAGCAGCCAAGTGAGCGGGGAAGGCGGGTACTTC.